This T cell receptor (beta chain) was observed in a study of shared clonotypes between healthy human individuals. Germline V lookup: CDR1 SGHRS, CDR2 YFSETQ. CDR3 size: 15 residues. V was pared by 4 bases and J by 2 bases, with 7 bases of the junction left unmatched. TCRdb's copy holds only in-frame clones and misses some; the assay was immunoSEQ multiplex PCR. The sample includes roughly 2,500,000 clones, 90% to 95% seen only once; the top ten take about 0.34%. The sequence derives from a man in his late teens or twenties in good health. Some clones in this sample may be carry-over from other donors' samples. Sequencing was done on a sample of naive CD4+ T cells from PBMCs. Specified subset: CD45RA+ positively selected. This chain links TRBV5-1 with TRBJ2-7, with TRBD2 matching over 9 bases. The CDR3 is CASSDIAGAAYEQYF. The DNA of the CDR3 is TGCGCCAGCAGCGATATAGCGGGAGCGGCCTACGAGCAGTACTTC.